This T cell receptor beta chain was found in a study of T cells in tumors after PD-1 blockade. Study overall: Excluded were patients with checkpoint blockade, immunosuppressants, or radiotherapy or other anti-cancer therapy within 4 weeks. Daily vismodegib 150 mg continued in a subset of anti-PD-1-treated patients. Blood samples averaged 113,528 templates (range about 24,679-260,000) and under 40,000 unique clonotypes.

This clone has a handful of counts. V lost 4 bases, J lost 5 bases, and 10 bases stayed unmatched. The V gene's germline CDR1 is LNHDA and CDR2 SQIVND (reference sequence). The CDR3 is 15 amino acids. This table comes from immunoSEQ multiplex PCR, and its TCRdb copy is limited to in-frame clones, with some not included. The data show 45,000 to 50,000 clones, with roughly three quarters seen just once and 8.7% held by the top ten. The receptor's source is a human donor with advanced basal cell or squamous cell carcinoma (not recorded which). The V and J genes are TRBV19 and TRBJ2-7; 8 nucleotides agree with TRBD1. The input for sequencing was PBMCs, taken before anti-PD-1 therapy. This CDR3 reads CASSTASDRGHEQYF. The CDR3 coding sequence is TGTGCCAGTAGTACAGCTAGTGACAGGGGTCACGAGCAGTACTTC.